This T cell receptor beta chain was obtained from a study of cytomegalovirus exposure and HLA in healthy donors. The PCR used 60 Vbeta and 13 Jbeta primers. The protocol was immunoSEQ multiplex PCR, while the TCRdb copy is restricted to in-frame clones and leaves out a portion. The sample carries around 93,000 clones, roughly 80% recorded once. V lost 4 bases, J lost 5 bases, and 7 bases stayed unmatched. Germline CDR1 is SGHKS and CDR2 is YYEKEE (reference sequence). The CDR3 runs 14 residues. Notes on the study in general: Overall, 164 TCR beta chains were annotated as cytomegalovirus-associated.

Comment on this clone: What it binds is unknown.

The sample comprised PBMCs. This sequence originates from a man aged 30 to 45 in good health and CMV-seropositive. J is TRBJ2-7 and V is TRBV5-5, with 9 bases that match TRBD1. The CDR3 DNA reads TGTGCCAGCAGCCCCGGGACAGGGAACAACGAGCAGTACTTC. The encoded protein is CASSPGTGNNEQYF.